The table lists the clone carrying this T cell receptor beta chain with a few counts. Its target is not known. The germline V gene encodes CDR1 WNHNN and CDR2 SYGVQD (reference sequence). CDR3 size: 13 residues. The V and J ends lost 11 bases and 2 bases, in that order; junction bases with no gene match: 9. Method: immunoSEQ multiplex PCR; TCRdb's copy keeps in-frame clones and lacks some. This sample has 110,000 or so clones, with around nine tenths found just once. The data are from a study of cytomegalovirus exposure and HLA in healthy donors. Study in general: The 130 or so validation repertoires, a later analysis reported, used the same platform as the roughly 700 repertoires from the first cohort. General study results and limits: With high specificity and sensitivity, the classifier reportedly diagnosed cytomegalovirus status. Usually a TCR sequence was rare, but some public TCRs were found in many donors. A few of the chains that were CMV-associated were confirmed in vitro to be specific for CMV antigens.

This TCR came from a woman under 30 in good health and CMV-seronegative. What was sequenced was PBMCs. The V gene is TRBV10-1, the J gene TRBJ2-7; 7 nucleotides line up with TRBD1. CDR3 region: CAPSRQGPYEQYF. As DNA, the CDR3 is TGCGCCCCTAGCAGACAGGGACCCTACGAGCAGTACTTC.